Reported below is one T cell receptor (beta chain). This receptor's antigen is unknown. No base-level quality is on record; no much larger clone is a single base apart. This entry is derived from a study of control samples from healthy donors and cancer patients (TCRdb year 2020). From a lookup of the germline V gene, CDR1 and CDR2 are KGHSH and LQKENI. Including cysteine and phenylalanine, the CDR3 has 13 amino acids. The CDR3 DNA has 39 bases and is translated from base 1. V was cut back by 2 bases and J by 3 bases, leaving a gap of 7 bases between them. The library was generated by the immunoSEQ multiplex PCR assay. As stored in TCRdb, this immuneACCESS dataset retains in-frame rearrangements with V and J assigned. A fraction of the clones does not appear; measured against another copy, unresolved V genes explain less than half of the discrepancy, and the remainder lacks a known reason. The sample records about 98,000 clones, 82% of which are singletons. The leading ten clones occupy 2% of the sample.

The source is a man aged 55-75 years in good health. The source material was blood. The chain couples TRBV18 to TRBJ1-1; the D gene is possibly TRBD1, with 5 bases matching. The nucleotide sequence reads TGTGCCAGCTCACCATCCAGGGACACTGAAGCTTTCTTT. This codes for CASSPSRDTEAFF.